This is a list of T cell receptor beta chains from one sample in a study of blood T cells in healthy people across ages. TCRdb recomputed calls from the 5' RACE reads with MiXCR, one row per CDR3 protein. Here the sample spans some 1.7 million distinct CDR3 sequences, about 30% being singletons. The sequenced sample consisted of blood. These receptors all come from a woman aged 25 to 45 in good health. Both conserved end residues are part of each CDR3. The order of the fields is clone size, D gene, J gene, V gene, CDR3 protein, CDR3 DNA. The D gene is left open where the match is weak. The size of a clone is reported for some rows only, either as once, few or many, or as a class for expanded clones.

>NA|NA|TRBJ1-1|TRBV6-4
CASSDSSWGAQAFF
TGTGCCAGCAGTGACTCAAGCTGGGGAGCGCAAGCTTTCTTT
>few|NA|TRBJ2-3|TRBV20-1
CSAKALRNTDTQYF
TGCAGTGCTAAAGCCCTTAGGAACACAGATACGCAGTATTTT
>NA|TRBD2|TRBJ2-5|TRBV7-8
CASSMSGGIPVTQYF
TGTGCCAGCAGCATGAGCGGGGGGATCCCGGTGACCCAGTACTTC
>few|NA|TRBJ2-4|TRBV2
CASSESQVLLAKNIQYF
TGTGCCAGCAGTGAATCCCAGGTTTTGCTAGCCAAAAACATTCAGTACTTC
>few|NA|TRBJ2-1|TRBV28
CASSLTGPYEQFF
TGTGCCAGCAGTTTAACAGGGCCCTATGAGCAGTTCTTC
>NA|NA|TRBJ1-3|TRBV20-1
CSAPTGTLNTIYF
TGCAGTGCCCCAACCGGGACACTAAACACCATATATTTT
>NA|NA|TRBJ2-1|TRBV9
CASSVLEGSSYNEQFF
TGTGCCAGCAGCGTATTGGAGGGCTCCTCCTACAATGAGCAGTTCTTC
>few|TRBD1|TRBJ2-1|TRBV20-1
CSARARGTDGEQFF
TGCAGTGCTAGAGCTAGGGGGACAGACGGTGAGCAGTTCTTC
>few|TRBD1|TRBJ1-5|TRBV27
CASSRYRGNRPQHF
TGTGCCAGCAGTCGCTACAGGGGCAATCGGCCCCAGCATTTT
>NA|TRBD1|TRBJ2-7|TRBV7-9
CASSYPDRGIYEQYF
TGTGCCAGCAGCTACCCGGACAGGGGGATCTACGAGCAGTACTTC
>NA|TRBD2|TRBJ2-1|TRBV6-1
CASSEVSGGYNEQFF
TGTGCCAGCAGTGAAGTTAGCGGGGGGTACAATGAGCAGTTCTTC
>NA|NA|TRBJ1-5|TRBV30
CAWSADSNQPQHF
TGTGCCTGGAGTGCCGACAGCAATCAGCCCCAGCATTTT
>many|TRBD2|TRBJ2-4|TRBV12-3/TRBV12-4
CASSLQLAGVKAKNIQYF
TGTGCCAGCAGTTTACAACTAGCGGGAGTAAAAGCCAAAAACATTCAGTACTTC
>few|TRBD1|TRBJ1-5|TRBV6-1
CASSEGWDRANQPQHF
TGTGCCAGCAGTGAAGGATGGGACAGGGCCAATCAGCCCCAGCATTTT
>few|NA|TRBJ1-5|TRBV7-8
CASSQSGAYNQPQHF
TGTGCCAGCAGCCAGTCAGGGGCATACAATCAGCCCCAGCATTTT
>NA|TRBD2|TRBJ2-5|TRBV2
CASGVGTSGRTETQYF
TGTGCCAGCGGAGTGGGGACTAGCGGGAGGACAGAGACCCAGTACTTC
>NA|TRBD1|TRBJ2-2|TRBV28
CASSPALGQGENTGELFF
TGTGCCAGCAGCCCTGCTTTGGGACAGGGAGAGAACACCGGGGAGCTGTTTTTT
>many|NA|TRBJ2-7|TRBV25-1
CASSAYLYEQYF
TGTGCCAGCAGTGCCTATCTTTACGAGCAGTACTTC
>NA|NA|TRBJ2-2|TRBV6-5
CASSMGANTGELFF
TGTGCCAGCAGTATGGGAGCGAACACCGGGGAGCTGTTTTTT
>NA|TRBD1|TRBJ1-2|TRBV27
CASNSTGGLSYGYTF
TGTGCCAGCAACTCCACAGGGGGCCTATCCTATGGCTACACCTTC
>NA|NA|TRBJ2-5|TRBV29-1
CSVDTSQDNEQYF
TGCAGCGTTGATACTTCACAGGACAATGAGCAGTACTTC
>NA|TRBD2|TRBJ2-1|TRBV4-1
CASSQKSSGRAENEQFF
TGCGCCAGCAGCCAAAAGTCTAGCGGGAGGGCCGAGAATGAGCAGTTCTTC
>few|TRBD2|TRBJ2-3|TRBV4-2
CASSRRNSGASTDTQYF
TGTGCCAGCAGCCGGAGAAATAGCGGGGCGAGCACAGATACGCAGTATTTT
>NA|TRBD1|TRBJ1-1|TRBV20-1
CSAILDRANTEAFF
TGCAGTGCTATTTTGGACAGGGCGAACACTGAAGCTTTCTTT
>NA|TRBD2|TRBJ2-1|TRBV9
CASSVETSGVGEQFF
TGTGCCAGCAGCGTAGAAACTAGCGGGGTGGGGGAGCAGTTCTTC
>NA|TRBD2|TRBJ2-1|TRBV4-1
CASSQREAGTNSQSETQFF
TGCGCCAGCAGCCAACGAGAAGCCGGGACTAACTCCCAATCGGAGACCCAGTTCTTC
>NA|TRBD2|TRBJ2-2|TRBV20-1
CSAKVSLAGGPGTGELFF
TGCAGTGCTAAAGTTTCACTGGCGGGAGGGCCGGGGACCGGGGAGCTGTTTTTT
>NA|NA|TRBJ2-3|TRBV29-1
CSVEAAADLPGPNTDTQYF
TGCAGCGTTGAAGCGGCAGCCGATTTGCCCGGGCCAAACACAGATACGCAGTATTTT
>few|NA|TRBJ1-2|TRBV2
CASSLMGGAGGYTF
TGTGCCAGCAGCCTTATGGGGGGGGCAGGAGGCTACACCTTC
>few|TRBD2|TRBJ2-5|TRBV3-1
CASSPSGDYTETQYF
TGTGCCAGCAGCCCCTCCGGGGACTATACAGAGACCCAGTACTTC
>many|NA|TRBJ1-2|TRBV29-1
CSVGQRASYGYTF
TGCAGCGTGGGACAACGGGCGAGCTATGGCTACACCTTC
>many|NA|TRBJ2-4|TRBV29-1
CSVNQGPNIQYF
TGCAGCGTTAACCAGGGGCCCAACATTCAGTACTTC
>NA|NA|TRBJ2-3|TRBV7-9
CAGSHVDGTDTQYF
TGTGCCGGCAGCCATGTGGACGGCACAGATACGCAGTATTTT
>NA|NA|TRBJ2-3|TRBV12-3/TRBV12-4
CASSSPGLMSTDTQYF
TGTGCCAGCAGTTCTCCCGGCCTTATGAGCACAGATACGCAGTATTTT
>NA|TRBD1|TRBJ1-4|TRBV4-1
CASSQQGAPNEKLFF
TGCGCCAGCAGCCAACAGGGGGCGCCAAATGAAAAACTGTTTTTT
>many|NA|TRBJ1-2|TRBV2
CASSERGYGYTF
TGTGCCAGCAGTGAGAGGGGGTATGGCTACACCTTC
>NA|NA|TRBJ1-1|TRBV19
CASKLQGGVEAFF
TGTGCCAGTAAATTACAGGGCGGGGTTGAAGCTTTCTTT
>many|NA|TRBJ2-7|TRBV6-1
CASSELVLYEQYF
TGCGCCAGCAGTGAACTCGTCCTCTACGAGCAGTACTTC
>NA|TRBD1|TRBJ2-7|TRBV7-2
CASSLVNRGRGEQYF
TGTGCCAGCAGCTTAGTAAACAGGGGGCGCGGAGAGCAGTACTTC
>NA|NA|TRBJ2-6|TRBV28
CASSYWTTGANVLTF
TGTGCCAGCAGTTATTGGACCACTGGGGCCAACGTCCTGACTTTC
>few|NA|TRBJ1-6|TRBV12-3/TRBV12-4
CASSWTDSPLHF
TGTGCCAGCAGTTGGACAGACTCACCCCTCCACTTT
>NA|NA|TRBJ2-3|TRBV7-2
CASSLGGGGAGDTQYF
TGTGCCAGCAGCTTAGGGGGAGGAGGGGCTGGAGATACGCAGTATTTT
>NA|NA|TRBJ2-3|TRBV4-1
CASSQVWGGPDTQYF
TGCGCCAGCAGCCAAGTGTGGGGGGGCCCAGATACGCAGTATTTT
>NA|TRBD2|TRBJ2-5|TRBV5-1
CASSSGLAGKGYF
TGCGCCAGCAGCTCGGGACTAGCGGGAAAGGGGTACTTC
>NA|NA|TRBJ1-4|TRBV27
CASSLTTKPEKRFF
TGTGCCAGCAGTTTGACGACTAAACCTGAAAAACGGTTTTTT
>NA|NA|TRBJ1-1|TRBV6-5
CASIGNVAAGTEAFF
TGTGCCAGCATAGGCAACGTGGCGGCTGGCACTGAAGCTTTCTTT
>NA|NA|TRBJ1-5|TRBV13
CARRRQVQPQHF
TGTGCCAGGCGGAGGCAAGTCCAGCCCCAGCATTTT
>many|NA|TRBJ2-7|TRBV20-1
CSASETNYEQYF
TGCAGTGCTAGCGAGACTAACTACGAGCAGTACTTC
>many|NA|TRBJ2-3|TRBV7-6
CASSLDGASTDTQYF
TGTGCCAGCAGCTTAGACGGGGCGAGCACAGATACGCAGTATTTT
>few|NA|TRBJ2-1|TRBV5-5
CASSLDPFGEQFF
TGTGCCAGCAGCTTGGATCCTTTTGGTGAGCAGTTCTTC
>NA|TRBD1|TRBJ1-2|TRBV3-1
CASSQDRDSGYTF
TGTGCCAGCAGCCAAGATCGGGACAGTGGCTACACCTTC
>few|TRBD2|TRBJ2-5|TRBV20-1
CSARRSGSLQETQYF
TGCAGTGCCAGACGGAGCGGGAGCCTCCAAGAGACCCAGTACTTC
>few|NA|TRBJ1-5|TRBV27
CASSPLAGEQPQHF
TGTGCCAGCAGCCCCCTTGCAGGGGAACAGCCCCAGCATTTT
>NA|TRBD2|TRBJ2-7|TRBV20-1
CSARAGGSHYEQYF
TGCAGTGCTAGGGCTGGCGGGAGTCACTACGAGCAGTACTTC
>few|TRBD1|TRBJ1-1|TRBV7-2
CASSLVGGQMRTEAFF
TGTGCCAGCAGCTTAGTCGGGGGACAGATGAGAACTGAAGCTTTCTTT
>NA|TRBD1|TRBJ2-3|TRBV20-1
CSAGDRETFTDTQYF
TGCAGTGCGGGGGACAGGGAAACGTTCACAGATACGCAGTATTTT